This record looks at one TCR beta chain sequence and its context. The sample is drawn from a study of blood T cell repertoires in COVID-19. About the research overall: Sites across the United States, Italy and Spain contributed samples from acute and convalescent COVID-19.

Per the germline V gene, CDR1 is SGHDT and CDR2 is YYEEEE. The germline V and J ends were trimmed by 4 bases and 0 bases, with 17 bases remaining between them. The CDR3 runs to 17 residues. Membership in each cohort depended on participant-reported clinical history. What the recovered Cohort 3 donors had was two negative PCRs, clearance, or symptom resolution. Measured with immunoSEQ multiplex PCR; TCRdb has only the in-frame clones, and not every one. The repertoire holds hundreds of thousands of clones, with approximately 85% as singletons. The chain links TRBV5-6 to TRBJ1-5; D is uncertain. The clonotype originates from a woman between 50 and 59 years old who had recovered from COVID-19. The sample taken for sequencing was PBMCs or T cells enriched from blood (not recorded which). The CDR3 nucleotides read TGTGCCAGCAGCCGCTGGGTACTGGGGAGTAGCAATCAGCCCCAGCATTTT. This translates into CASSRWVLGSSNQPQHF.